Sequencing of this T cell receptor beta chain was carried out in a study of CD8 T cells in Susac syndrome. Sequencing of TCR beta was undertaken in CD8+ and CD4+ T cells derived from blood. A single count supports this clonotype. Reverse transcription of roughly 0.5 to 1 ug RNA used random hexamers. TCRdb ran MiXCR on the immunoSEQ multiplex PCR reads and lists one entry per CDR3 protein. The sample yields fewer than 150,000 distinct CDR3 sequences, roughly 96% seen once. This CDR3 region has 14 residues. Germline lookup yields CDR1 LGHDT and CDR2 YNNKEL (reference sequence). V was shortened by 5 bases and J by 5 bases, with 14 bases between the two germline ends.

This clonotype was obtained from a human donor in good health. This rearrangement joins TRBV3-1 to TRBJ2-3; no firm D call. Sequences were obtained from CD4+ T cells from PBMCs. In DNA, the CDR3 is TGTGCCAGCAGCTTTTGGGGTTTAGAAGATACGCAGTATTTT. Its protein is CASSFWGLEDTQYF.